This is a list of T cell receptor beta chains from one sample in a study of beta chain features in type 1 diabetes. Data came from immunoSEQ multiplex PCR; TCRdb stores just in-frame clones and leaves some out. The profile covers 400,000 to 600,000 clones, with roughly 30% appearing a single time and about 0.065% taken by the ten largest. The material sequenced was naive CD4+ T cells from blood. The receptors here all came from a young man in good health. Each CDR3 is given with its conserved first and last residue. A D gene is named only where the DNA matches it firmly. The size entry is marked missing in some rows and otherwise reads once, few, many or a size class.

V,J,D,size,DNA,CDR3
TRBV9,TRBJ2-2,TRBD1,.,TGTGCCAGCAGCAAGACAGGGATAAACACCGGGGAGCTGTTTTTT,CASSKTGINTGELFF
TRBV18,TRBJ2-1,.,few,TGTGCCAGCTCGGGGAGCGAGTCCTACAATGAGCAGTTCTTC,CASSGSESYNEQFF
TRBV7-9,TRBJ2-1,.,.,TGTGCCAGCAGCTTAGAGAGCTCCTACAATGAGCAGTTCTTC,CASSLESSYNEQFF
TRBV18,TRBJ1-2,.,few,TGTGCCAGCTCACCAATGGCCGATGGCTACACCTTC,CASSPMADGYTF
TRBV30,TRBJ2-5,.,few,TGTGCCTGGAGTGTAGGGACTTTTCAAGAGACCCAGTACTTC,CAWSVGTFQETQYF
TRBV2,TRBJ2-7,.,.,TGTGCCAGCAGTGATTTTGGCGAGCAGTACTTC,CASSDFGEQYF
TRBV6-6,TRBJ2-7,.,.,TGTGCCAGCACCCCCTCGGAGGGCTACGAGCAGTACTTC,CASTPSEGYEQYF
TRBV18,TRBJ1-2,.,.,TGTGCCAGCTCAACGACGGAGAACTATGGCTACACCTTC,CASSTTENYGYTF
TRBV7-2,TRBJ2-1,TRBD1,.,TGTGCCAGCAGGCCAACCGGGACAGGGGCGAGAAATGAGCAGTTCTTC,CASRPTGTGARNEQFF
TRBV5-1,TRBJ2-1,.,.,TGCGCCACCTCGGTAGGTCTGAATGAGCAGTTCTTC,CATSVGLNEQFF
TRBV30,TRBJ1-1,.,.,TGTGCCTGGCTTCGGGCCCCCCGAGAAGCTTTCTTT,CAWLRAPREAFF
TRBV29-1,TRBJ2-5,.,few,TGCAGCGTTGGAGGCGCCGGGACCCAGTACTTC,CSVGGAGTQYF
TRBV4-1,TRBJ2-7,.,.,TGCGCCAGCAGCCGATACATGAACAGGGACGAGCAGTACTTC,CASSRYMNRDEQYF
TRBV7-2,TRBJ2-7,TRBD2,.,TGTGCCAGCAGCTTAGTGGCTAGCGGGTCCTACGAGCAGTACTTC,CASSLVASGSYEQYF
TRBV30,TRBJ2-5,.,.,TGTGCCTGGACAAGACAGCCTCAAGAGACCCAGTACTTC,CAWTRQPQETQYF
TRBV5-4,TRBJ2-1,TRBD2,few,TGTGCCAGCAGCCCTAGCGGGGGCTCCTACAATGAGCAGTTCTTC,CASSPSGGSYNEQFF
TRBV29-1,TRBJ1-2,.,few,TGCAGCGTTGGGGGGTCAGGGGCGGTTGGCTACACCTTC,CSVGGSGAVGYTF
TRBV30,TRBJ1-1,.,.,TGTGCCTGGAGTCCCACCCTTACAGGGAAGGCTGAAGCTTTCTTT,CAWSPTLTGKAEAFF
TRBV14,TRBJ2-7,.,.,TGTGCCAGCAGCCAATCCAGGGATAGGTACGAGCAGTACTTC,CASSQSRDRYEQYF
TRBV27,TRBJ2-7,TRBD2,few,TGTGCCAGCAGTTACCGGCGGGAGATGTACGAGCAGTACTTC,CASSYRREMYEQYF